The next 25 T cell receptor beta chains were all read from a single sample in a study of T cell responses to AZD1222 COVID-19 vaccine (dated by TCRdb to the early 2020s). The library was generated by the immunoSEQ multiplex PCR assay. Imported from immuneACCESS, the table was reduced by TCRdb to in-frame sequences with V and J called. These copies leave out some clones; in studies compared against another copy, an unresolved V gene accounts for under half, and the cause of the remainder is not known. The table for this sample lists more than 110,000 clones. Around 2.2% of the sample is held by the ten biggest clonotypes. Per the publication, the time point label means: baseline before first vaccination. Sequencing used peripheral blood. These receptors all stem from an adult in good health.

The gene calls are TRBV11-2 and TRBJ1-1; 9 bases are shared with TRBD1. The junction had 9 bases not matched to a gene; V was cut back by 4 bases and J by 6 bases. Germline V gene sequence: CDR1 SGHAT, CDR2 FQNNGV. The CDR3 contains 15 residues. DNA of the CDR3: TGTGCCAGCAGCTCCTACAGGGGGCGATTCCCTGAAGCTTTCTTT. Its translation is CASSSYRGRFPEAFF.

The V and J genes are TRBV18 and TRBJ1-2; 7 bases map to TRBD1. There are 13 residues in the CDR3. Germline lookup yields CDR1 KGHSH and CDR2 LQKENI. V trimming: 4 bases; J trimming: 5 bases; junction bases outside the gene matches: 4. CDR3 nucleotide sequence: TGTGCCAGCTCACGGGACAGAACTTATGGCTACACCTTC. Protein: CASSRDRTYGYTF.

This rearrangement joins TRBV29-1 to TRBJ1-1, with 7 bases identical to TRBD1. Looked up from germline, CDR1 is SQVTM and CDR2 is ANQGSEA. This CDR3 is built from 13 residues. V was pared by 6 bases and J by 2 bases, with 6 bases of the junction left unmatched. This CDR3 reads CSVGTAINTEAFF. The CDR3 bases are TGCAGCGTCGGGACAGCGATTAACACTGAAGCTTTCTTT.

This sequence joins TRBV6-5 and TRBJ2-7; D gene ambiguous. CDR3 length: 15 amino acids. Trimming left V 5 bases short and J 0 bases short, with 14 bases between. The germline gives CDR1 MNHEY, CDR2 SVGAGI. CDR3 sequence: CASSLKFSPSYEQYF. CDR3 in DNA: TGTGCCAGCAGTCTTAAATTCTCTCCCTCCTACGAGCAGTACTTC.

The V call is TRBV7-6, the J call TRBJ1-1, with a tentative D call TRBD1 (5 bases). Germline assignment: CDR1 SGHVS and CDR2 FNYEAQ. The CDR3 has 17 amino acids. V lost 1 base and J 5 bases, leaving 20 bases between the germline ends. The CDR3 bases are TGTGCCAGCAGCTTAGGGGGGTTGGGGGATATGGAGACTGAAGCTTTCTTT. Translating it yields CASSLGGLGDMETEAFF.

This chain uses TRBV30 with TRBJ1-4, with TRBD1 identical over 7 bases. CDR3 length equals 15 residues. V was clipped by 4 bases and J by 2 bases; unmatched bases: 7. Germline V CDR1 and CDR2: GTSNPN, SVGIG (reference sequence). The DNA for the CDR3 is TGTGCCTGGATTAAGGGCAGGGGGACTAATGAAAAACTGTTTTTT. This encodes CAWIKGRGTNEKLFF.

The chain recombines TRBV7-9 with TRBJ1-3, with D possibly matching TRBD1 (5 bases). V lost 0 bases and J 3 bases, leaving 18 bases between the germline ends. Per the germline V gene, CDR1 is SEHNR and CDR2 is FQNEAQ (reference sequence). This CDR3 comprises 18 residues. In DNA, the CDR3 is TGTGCCAGCAGCTTAGCCGGGGGAGGGCTAGCCCTTGGAAACACCATATATTTT. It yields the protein CASSLAGGGLALGNTIYF. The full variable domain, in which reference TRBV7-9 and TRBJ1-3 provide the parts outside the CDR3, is DTGVSQNPRHKITKRGQNVTFRCDPISEHNRLYWYRQTLGQGPEFLTYFQNEAQLEKSRLLSDRFSAERPKGSFSTLEIQRTEQGDSAMYLCASSLAGGGLALGNTIYFGEGSWLTVV.

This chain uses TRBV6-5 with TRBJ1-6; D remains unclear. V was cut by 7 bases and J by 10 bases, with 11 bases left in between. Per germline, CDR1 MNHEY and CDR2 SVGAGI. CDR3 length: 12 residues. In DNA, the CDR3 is TGTGCCAGCATGTTCGGAAACTCACCCCTCCACTTT. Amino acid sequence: CASMFGNSPLHF.

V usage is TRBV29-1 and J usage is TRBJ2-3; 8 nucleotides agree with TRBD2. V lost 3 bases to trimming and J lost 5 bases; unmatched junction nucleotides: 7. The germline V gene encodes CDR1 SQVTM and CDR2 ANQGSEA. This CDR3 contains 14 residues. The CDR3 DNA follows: TGCAGCGTTGATCCGGGGGGGAATAAAGATACGCAGTATTTT. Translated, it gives CSVDPGGNKDTQYF.

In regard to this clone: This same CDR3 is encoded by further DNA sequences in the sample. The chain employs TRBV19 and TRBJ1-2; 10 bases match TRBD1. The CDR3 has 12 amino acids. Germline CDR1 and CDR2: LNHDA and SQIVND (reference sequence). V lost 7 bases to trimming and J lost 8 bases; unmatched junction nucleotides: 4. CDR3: CASIGTGDGYTF. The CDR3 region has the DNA TGTGCCAGTATCGGGACAGGGGACGGCTACACCTTC.

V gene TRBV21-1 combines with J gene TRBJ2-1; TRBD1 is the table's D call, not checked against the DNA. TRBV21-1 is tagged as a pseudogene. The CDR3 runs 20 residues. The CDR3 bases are TGTGCCAGCAGCATTCTGGGACAGGGGGACTGGACTAGCCTTGCCAATGAGCAGTTCTTC. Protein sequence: CASSILGQGDWTSLANEQFF.

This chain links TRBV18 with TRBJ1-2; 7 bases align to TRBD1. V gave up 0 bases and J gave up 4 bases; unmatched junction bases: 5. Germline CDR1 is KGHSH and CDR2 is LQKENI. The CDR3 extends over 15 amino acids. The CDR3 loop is CASSPPGTVPYGYTF. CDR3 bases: TGTGCCAGCTCACCACCCGGGACAGTCCCCTATGGCTACACCTTC.

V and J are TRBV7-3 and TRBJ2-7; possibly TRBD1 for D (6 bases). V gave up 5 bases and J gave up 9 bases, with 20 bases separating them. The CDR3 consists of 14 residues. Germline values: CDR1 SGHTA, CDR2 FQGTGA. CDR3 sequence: CASSEDSDGMGQYF. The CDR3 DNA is TGTGCCAGCAGCGAGGACAGTGACGGTATGGGGCAGTACTTC.

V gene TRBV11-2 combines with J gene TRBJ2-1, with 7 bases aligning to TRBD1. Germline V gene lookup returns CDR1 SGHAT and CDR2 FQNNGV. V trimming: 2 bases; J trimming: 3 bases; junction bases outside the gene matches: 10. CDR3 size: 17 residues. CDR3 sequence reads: CASSLFRGTGVYNEQFF. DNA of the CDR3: TGTGCCAGCAGCTTATTTCGGGGAACAGGGGTCTACAATGAGCAGTTCTTC.

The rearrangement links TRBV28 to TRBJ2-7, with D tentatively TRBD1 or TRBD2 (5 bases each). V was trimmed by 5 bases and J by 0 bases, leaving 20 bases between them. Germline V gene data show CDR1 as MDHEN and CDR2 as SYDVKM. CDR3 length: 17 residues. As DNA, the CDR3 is TGTGCCAGCAGTCCACCACTCGGGGCGAGGAGCTCCTACGAGCAGTACTTC. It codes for CASSPPLGARSSYEQYF. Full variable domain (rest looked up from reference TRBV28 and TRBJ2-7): DVKVTQSSRYLVKRTGEKVFLECVQDMDHENMFWYRQDPGLGLRLIYFSYDVKMKEKGDIPEGYSVSREKKERFSLILESASTNQTSMYLCASSPPLGARSSYEQYFGPGTRLTVT.

CDR3 nucleotide sequence: TGTGCCAGCAGCCAAGAGTCGGGCAGGGGGCTTTTACTGTACTTC. Protein: CASSQESGRGLLLYF. V gene TRBV4-2 combines with J gene TRBJ2-7, with TRBD1 identical over 8 bases. The ends lost 0 bases at V and 12 bases at J; junction bases unmatched: 13. CDR1 is LGHNA, CDR2 YNFKEQ, per germline. This CDR3 spans 15 amino acids.

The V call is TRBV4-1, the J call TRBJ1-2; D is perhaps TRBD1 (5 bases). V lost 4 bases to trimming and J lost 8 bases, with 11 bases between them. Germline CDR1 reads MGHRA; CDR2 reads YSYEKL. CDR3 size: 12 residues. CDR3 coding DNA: TGCGCCAGCAGCCCGGGGAGGGACGGCTACACCTTC. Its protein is CASSPGRDGYTF.

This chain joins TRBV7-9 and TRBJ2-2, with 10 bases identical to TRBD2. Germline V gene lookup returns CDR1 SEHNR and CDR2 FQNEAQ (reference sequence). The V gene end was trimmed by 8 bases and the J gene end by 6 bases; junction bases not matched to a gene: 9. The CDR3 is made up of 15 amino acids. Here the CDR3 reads CASRPGLAHPGELFF. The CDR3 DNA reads TGTGCCAGCCGGCCGGGACTAGCGCATCCCGGGGAGCTGTTTTTT.

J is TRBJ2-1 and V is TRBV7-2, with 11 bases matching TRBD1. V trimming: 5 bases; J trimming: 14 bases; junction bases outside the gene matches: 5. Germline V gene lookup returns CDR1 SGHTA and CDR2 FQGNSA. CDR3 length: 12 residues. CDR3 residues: CASSGRDRGKFF. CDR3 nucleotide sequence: TGTGCCAGCAGCGGGCGGGACAGGGGGAAGTTCTTC.

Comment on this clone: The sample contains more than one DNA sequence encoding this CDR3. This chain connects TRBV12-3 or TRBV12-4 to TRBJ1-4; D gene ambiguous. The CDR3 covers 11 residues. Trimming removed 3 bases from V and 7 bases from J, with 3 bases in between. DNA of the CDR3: TGTGCCAGCAGTTTGGGTGAAAAACTGTTTTTT. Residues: CASSLGEKLFF.

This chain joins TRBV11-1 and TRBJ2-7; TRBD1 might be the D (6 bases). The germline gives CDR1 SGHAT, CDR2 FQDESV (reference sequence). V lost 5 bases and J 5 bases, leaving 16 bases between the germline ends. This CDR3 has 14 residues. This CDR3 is CASSEGPHRDEQYF. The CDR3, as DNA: TGTGCCAGCAGCGAGGGCCCCCACAGGGACGAGCAGTACTTC.

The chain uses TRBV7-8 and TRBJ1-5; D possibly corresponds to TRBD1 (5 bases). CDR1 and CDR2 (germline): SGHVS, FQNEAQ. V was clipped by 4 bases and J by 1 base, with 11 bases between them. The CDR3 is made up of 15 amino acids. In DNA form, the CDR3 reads TGTGCCAGCAGCTCAACCGGGGCCAGCAATCAGCCCCAGCATTTT. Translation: CASSSTGASNQPQHF.

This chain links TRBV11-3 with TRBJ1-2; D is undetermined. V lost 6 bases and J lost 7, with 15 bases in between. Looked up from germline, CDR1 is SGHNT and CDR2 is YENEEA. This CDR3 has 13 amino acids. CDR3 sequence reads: CASSRERGFGYTF. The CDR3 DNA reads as TGTGCCAGCAGTCGAGAACGGGGTTTTGGCTACACCTTC.

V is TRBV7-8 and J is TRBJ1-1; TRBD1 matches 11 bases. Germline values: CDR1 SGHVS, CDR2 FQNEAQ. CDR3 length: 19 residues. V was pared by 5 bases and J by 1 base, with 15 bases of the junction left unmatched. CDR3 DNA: TGTGCCAGCAGCCCCCGGATCCCGGGGACAGGGGGGAAGAACACTGAAGCTTTCTTT. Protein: CASSPRIPGTGGKNTEAFF.

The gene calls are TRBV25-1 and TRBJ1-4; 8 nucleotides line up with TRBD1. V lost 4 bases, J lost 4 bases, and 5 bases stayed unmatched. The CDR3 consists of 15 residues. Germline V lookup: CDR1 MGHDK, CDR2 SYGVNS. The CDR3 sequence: CASSARQGFNEKLFF. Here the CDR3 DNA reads TGTGCCAGCAGTGCCCGACAGGGGTTTAATGAAAAACTGTTTTTT.